The clone carrying this TCR beta chain has at least ten counts. The antigen is unknown. The data derive from a study of identical twins. Study-wide points: A lower insertion count was a feature of abundant cord blood beta clonotypes, with no such feature in memory repertoires. Twin pairs' shared out-of-frame alpha sequences were enriched in low generation probability.

Trimming stripped 1 base from V and 5 bases from J, with 9 bases between. The CDR3 totals 13 residues. Germline V lookup: CDR1 LGHNA, CDR2 YNFKEQ. TCRdb analysed the 5' RACE reads with MiXCR anew, one entry per CDR3 protein. The table has roughly 690,000 distinct CDR3 sequences, less than 7% seen once. The clonotype comes from a man aged 18 to 30 in good health. Sequencing was carried out using naive T cells sorted from blood. V gene TRBV4-2 combines with J gene TRBJ2-7; no definite D call. This chain's CDR3 is CASSQVPADEQYF. The CDR3 nucleotides are TGTGCCAGCAGCCAAGTGCCAGCAGACGAGCAGTACTTC.